These 3 T cell receptor beta chains were all obtained from the same sample, sequenced in a study of blood T cell repertoires in COVID-19. Sequencing was performed with immunoSEQ multiplex PCR; in TCRdb, only in-frame clones are kept and a portion is missing. The data show around 250,000 clones, about 88% seen once. The sample was PBMCs or T cells enriched from blood (not recorded which). These receptors were collected from a man aged 25-45 years with acute COVID-19.

The chain employs TRBV18 and TRBJ1-2; 7 positions agree with TRBD1. The CDR3 totals 15 residues. J lost 2 bases, V lost 2 bases, and 5 bases had no gene match. CDR1 and CDR2 from the germline V gene are KGHSH and LQKENI. The CDR3 reads CASSPGRGQNYGYTF. For the CDR3, the DNA is TGTGCCAGCTCACCAGGAAGGGGGCAGAACTATGGCTACACCTTC.

The chain is built from TRBV7-6 and TRBJ1-1, with 9 positions matching TRBD1. The V segment lost 5 bases and the J segment 3 bases; nucleotides outside the gene matches: 7. CDR3 length: 15 amino acids. Germline V gene lookup returns CDR1 SGHVS and CDR2 FNYEAQ. DNA for the CDR3: TGTGCCAGCAGCATACAGGGGGCGGCGGACACTGAAGCTTTCTTT. Its protein is CASSIQGAADTEAFF. The variable domain in full, with the rest retrieved from reference TRBV7-6 and TRBJ1-1, is GAGVSQSPRYKVTKRGQDVALRCDPISGHVSLYWYRQALGQGPEFLTYFNYEAQQDKSGLPNDRFSAERPEGSISTLTIQRTEQRDSAMYRCASSIQGAADTEAFFGQGTRLTVV.

This chain's CDR3 is CASSQLLLDEQFF. In DNA form, the CDR3 reads TGCGCCAGCAGCCAGCTCCTACTAGATGAGCAGTTCTTC. The rearrangement joins TRBV4-1 to TRBJ2-1, with a tentative D call TRBD2 (5 bases). Germline-derived CDR1 and CDR2 are MGHRA and YSYEKL. V lost 3 bases, J lost 8 bases, and 11 bases lay in between. This CDR3 region has 13 residues.